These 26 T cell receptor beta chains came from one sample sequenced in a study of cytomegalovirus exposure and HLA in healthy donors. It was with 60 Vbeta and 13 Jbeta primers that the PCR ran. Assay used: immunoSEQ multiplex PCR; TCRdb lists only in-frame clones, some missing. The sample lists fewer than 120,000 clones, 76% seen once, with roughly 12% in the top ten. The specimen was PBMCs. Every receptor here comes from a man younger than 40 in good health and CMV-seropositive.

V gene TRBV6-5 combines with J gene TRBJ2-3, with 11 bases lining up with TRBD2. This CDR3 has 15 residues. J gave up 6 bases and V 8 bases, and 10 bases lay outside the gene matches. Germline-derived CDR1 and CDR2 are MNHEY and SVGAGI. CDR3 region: CASGLSGGAWDTQYF. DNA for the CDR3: TGTGCCAGCGGTCTTAGCGGGGGGGCCTGGGATACGCAGTATTTT.

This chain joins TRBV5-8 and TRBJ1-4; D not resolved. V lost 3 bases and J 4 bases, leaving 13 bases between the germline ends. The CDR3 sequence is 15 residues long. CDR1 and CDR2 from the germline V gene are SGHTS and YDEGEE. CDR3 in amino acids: CASSSRGTLNEKLFF. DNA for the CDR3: TGTGCCAGCAGCTCCCGAGGAACGCTTAATGAAAAACTGTTTTTT.

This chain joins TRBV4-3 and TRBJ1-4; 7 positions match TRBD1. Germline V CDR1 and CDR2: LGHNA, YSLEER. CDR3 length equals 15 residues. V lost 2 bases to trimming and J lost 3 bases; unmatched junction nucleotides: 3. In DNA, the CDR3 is TGCGCCAGCAGCCAACCCGGGACAGCTAATGAAAAACTGTTTTTT. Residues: CASSQPGTANEKLFF.

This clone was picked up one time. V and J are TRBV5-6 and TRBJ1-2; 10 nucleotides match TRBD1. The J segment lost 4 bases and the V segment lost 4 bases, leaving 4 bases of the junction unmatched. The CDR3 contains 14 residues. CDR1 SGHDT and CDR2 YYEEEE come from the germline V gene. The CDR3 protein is CASSPGTGAYGYTF. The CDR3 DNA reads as TGTGCCAGCAGCCCAGGGACAGGGGCCTATGGCTACACCTTC.

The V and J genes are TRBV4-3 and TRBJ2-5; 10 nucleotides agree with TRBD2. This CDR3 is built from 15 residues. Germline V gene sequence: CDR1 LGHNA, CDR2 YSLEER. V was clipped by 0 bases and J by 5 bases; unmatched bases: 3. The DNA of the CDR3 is TGCGCCAGCAGCCAAGATGGGACTAGCGTTGAGACCCAGTACTTC. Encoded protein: CASSQDGTSVETQYF.

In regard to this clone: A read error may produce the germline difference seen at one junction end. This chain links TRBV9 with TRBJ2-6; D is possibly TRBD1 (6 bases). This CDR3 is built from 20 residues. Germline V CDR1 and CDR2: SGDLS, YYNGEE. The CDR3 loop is CASSDPLFRDNFSGANGLTF. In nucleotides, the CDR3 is TGTGCCAGCAGCGACCCCCTCTTCCGGGACAACTTCTCTGGGGCCAACGGCCTGACTTTC.

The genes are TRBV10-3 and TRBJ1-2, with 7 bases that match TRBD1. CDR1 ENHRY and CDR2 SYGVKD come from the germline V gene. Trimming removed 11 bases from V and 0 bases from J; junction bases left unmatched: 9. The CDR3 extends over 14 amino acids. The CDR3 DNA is TGTGCCGCCACAGGGGAACCTGCTAACTATGGCTACACCTTC. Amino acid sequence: CAATGEPANYGYTF.

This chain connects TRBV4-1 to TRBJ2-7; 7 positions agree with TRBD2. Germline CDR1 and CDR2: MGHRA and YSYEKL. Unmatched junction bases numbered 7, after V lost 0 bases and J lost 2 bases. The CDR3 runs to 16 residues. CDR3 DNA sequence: TGCGCCAGCAGCCAAGAGACGGGAGGCTTCCCCTACGAGCAGTACTTC. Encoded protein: CASSQETGGFPYEQYF.

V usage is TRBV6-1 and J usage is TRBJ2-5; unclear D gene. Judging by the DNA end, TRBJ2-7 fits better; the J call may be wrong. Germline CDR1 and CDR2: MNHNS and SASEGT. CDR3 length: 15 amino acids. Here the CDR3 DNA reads TGTGCCAGCAGTGAAGGATTGGTCCCAGACTACGAGCAGTACTTC. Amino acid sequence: CASSEGLVPDYEQYF.

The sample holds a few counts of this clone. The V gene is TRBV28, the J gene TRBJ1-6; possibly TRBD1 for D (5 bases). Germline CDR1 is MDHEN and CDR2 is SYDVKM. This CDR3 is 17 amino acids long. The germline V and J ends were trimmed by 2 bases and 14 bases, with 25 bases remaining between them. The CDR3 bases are TGTGCCAGCAGTTTAGGGAACCCTGGGCAGGGCAAATTCACCCTCCACTTT. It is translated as CASSLGNPGQGKFTLHF.

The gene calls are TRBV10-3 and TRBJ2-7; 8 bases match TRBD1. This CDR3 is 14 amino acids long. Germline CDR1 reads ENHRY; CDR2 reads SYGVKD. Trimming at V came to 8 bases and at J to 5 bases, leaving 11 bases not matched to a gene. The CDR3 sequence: CAIGEDRELHEQYF. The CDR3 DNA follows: TGTGCCATCGGAGAGGACAGGGAATTACACGAGCAGTACTTC.

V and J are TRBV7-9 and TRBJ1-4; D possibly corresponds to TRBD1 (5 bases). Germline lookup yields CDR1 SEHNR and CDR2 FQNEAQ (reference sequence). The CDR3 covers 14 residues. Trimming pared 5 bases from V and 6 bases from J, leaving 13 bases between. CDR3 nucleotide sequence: TGTGCCAGCAGCAGTGGGGGGAAGGATGAAAAACTGTTTTTT. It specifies CASSSGGKDEKLFF.

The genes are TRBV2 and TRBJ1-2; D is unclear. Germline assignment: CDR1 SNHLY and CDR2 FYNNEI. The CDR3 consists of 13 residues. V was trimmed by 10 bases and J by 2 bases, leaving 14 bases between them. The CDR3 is CATKPGVNYGYTF. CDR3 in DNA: TGTGCCACTAAACCGGGAGTGAACTATGGCTACACCTTC.

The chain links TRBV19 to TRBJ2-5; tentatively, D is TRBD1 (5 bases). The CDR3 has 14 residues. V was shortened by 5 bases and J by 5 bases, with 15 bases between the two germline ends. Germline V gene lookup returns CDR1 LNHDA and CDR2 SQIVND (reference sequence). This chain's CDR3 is CASSPRTISETQYF. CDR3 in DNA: TGTGCCAGTAGTCCCCGGACAATATCGGAGACCCAGTACTTC.

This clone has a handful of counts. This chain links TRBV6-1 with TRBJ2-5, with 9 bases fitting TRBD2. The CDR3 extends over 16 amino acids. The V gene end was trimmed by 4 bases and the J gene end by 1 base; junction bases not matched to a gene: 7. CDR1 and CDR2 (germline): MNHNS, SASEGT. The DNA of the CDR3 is TGTGCCAGCAGTGCGCCGGGTAGCGGGGGCCAAGAGACCCAGTACTTC. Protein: CASSAPGSGGQETQYF.

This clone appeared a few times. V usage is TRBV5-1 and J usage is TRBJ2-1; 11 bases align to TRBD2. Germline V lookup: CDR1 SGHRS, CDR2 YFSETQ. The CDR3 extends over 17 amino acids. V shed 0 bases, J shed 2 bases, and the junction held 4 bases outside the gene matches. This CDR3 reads CASSLAPTSGTYNEQFF. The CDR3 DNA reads TGCGCCAGCAGCTTGGCCCCGACTAGCGGGACCTACAATGAGCAGTTCTTC.

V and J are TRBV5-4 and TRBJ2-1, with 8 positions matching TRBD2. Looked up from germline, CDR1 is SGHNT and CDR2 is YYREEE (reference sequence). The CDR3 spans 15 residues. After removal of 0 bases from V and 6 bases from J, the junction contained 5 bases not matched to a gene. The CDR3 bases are TGTGCCAGCAGCTTGGCTCCCCGGGGGGGCAATGAGCAGTTCTTC. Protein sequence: CASSLAPRGGNEQFF.

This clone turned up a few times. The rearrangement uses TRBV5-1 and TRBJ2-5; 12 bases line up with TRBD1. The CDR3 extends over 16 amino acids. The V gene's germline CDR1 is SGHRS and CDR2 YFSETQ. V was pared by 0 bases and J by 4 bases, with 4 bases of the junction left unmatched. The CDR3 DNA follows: TGCGCCAGCAGCTTGGGGGACAGGGGGCGGATAGAGACCCAGTACTTC. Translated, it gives CASSLGDRGRIETQYF. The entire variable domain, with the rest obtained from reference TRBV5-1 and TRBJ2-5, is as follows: KAGVTQTPRYLIKTRGQQVTLSCSPISGHRSVSWYQQTPGQGLQFLFEYFSETQRNKGNFPGRFSGRQFSNSRSEMNVSTLELGDSALYLCASSLGDRGRIETQYFGPGTRLLVL.

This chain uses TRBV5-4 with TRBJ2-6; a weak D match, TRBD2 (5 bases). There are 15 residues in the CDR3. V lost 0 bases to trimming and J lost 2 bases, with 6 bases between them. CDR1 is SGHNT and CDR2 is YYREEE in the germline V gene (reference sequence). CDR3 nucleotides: TGTGCCAGCAGCTTGGGAGGGCCTGGGGCCAACGTCCTGACTTTC. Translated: CASSLGGPGANVLTF.

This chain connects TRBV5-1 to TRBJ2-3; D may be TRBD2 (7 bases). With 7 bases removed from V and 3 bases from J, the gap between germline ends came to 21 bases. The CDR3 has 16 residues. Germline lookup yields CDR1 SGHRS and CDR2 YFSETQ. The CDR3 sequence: CASPPGGGGGTDTQYF. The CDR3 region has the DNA TGCGCCAGCCCCCCCGGAGGAGGGGGGGGGACAGATACGCAGTATTTT.

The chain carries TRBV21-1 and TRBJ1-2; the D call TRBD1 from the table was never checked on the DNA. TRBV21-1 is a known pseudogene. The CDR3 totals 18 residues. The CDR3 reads CASSTCGLRDRGLYGYTF. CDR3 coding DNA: TGTGCCAGCAGCACCTGCGGCCTCCGGGACAGGGGGCTTTATGGCTACACCTTC.

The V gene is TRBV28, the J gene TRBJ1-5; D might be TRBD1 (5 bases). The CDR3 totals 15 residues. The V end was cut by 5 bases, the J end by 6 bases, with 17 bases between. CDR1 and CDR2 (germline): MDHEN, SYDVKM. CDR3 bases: TGTGCCAGCAGTCCCCCTCCGGCGGGGGGTCAGCCCCAGCATTTT. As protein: CASSPPPAGGQPQHF.

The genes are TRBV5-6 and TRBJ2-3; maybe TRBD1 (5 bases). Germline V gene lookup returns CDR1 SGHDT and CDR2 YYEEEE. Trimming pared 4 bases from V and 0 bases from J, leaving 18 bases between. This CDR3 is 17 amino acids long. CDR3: CASSPMNSGWSTDTQYF. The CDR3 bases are TGTGCCAGCAGCCCCATGAACTCAGGGTGGAGCACAGATACGCAGTATTTT.

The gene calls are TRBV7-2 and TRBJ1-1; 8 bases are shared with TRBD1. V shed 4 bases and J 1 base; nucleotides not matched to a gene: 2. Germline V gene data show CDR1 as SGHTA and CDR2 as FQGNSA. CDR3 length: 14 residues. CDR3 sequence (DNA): TGTGCCAGCAGCTCGGACAGGGCGAACACTGAAGCTTTCTTT. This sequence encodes CASSSDRANTEAFF.

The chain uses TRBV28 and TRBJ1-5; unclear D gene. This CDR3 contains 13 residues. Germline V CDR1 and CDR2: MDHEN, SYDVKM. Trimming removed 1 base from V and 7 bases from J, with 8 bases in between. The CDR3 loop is CASSLFGAQPQHF. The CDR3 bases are TGTGCCAGCAGTTTATTTGGAGCCCAGCCCCAGCATTTT.

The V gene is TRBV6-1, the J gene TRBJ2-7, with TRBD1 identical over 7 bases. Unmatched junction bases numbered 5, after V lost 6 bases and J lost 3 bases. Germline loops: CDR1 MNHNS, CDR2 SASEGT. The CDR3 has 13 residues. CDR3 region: CASSPTGNYEQYF. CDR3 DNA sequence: TGTGCCAGCAGCCCGACAGGGAACTACGAGCAGTACTTC.